This T cell receptor (beta chain) comes out of a study of blood T cell repertoires in COVID-19 (TCRdb year 2020). Study-level background: Samples covering the acute and convalescent phases of COVID-19 were provided by collaborators in the United States, Italy and Spain. The sample metadata nearly always contained a de-identified subject ID, COVID-19 status, age in years and sex. The prospective study material was composed of cDNA or gDNA derived from T cells, B-cell-depleted T cells, or PBMCs. The repertoires were released in a freely available public database intended as a resource for research on the immune response to SARS-CoV-2. Samples were obtained from the ongoing ImmuneRACE study (first 160 participants) and from some 1,200 subjects provided by 6 global collaborators. HLA class I and class II types, where available, came from metadata supplied by the sample provider rather than from assay-based typing. The dataset comprised deeply sampled blood TCRbeta repertoires from subjects exposed to, actively infected with, or recovered from COVID-19. The research as a whole found: The amount of clinical and demographic metadata varied by source and participant and was provided uncurated.

A word on this clone: The specificity of this receptor is unknown. Per-nucleotide qualities are absent, and no much larger clonotype sits a single base away.

The collaborating institutions used their own protocols to collect whole blood in K2EDTA tubes. For TCRbeta analysis, collaborators shipped samples as frozen whole blood, isolated PBMCs, or DNA extracted from either of those sample types. CDR1 and CDR2 (SGHRS, YFSETQ) derive from the germline V gene. From its cysteine to its phenylalanine, the CDR3 spans 15 amino acids. Just CDR3 DNA is preserved here, 45 bases in frame from base 1. Trimming takes 4 bases off V and 2 bases off J; junction bases not matched to a gene: 8. The immunoSEQ Assay, a bias-controlled multiplex PCR, was used to amplify TCRbeta CDR3 regions from genomic DNA. The original methods were these. Within the assay, amplification of reference gene primers was used to estimate how many nucleated cells each sample contained. Sequence reads were collapsed and filtered to measure the absolute abundance of every unique TCRbeta CDR3 rearrangement. For each sample, productive Simpson clonality was calculated as the square root of Simpson's diversity index over productive rearrangements. Drawn from immuneACCESS, this table holds only the in-frame rearrangements with V and J called that TCRdb kept. Clones are partly lost; checked studies trace under half to an unresolved V gene and leave the rest unexplained. That table furnishes V, J and clone size, whereas the DNA furnished D and trimming. For this sample there are about 140,000 clones; about 91% appear just once. The ten top clones hold over 0.8% of the sample.

The sequence links TRBV5-1 to TRBJ2-7; the central 8 bases match TRBD2. Sequencing was performed on peripheral blood. This TCR was recovered from a woman in her 50s with acute or convalescent COVID-19. The CDR3 amino acid sequence is: CASSRSGGPTYEQYF. The bases read TGCGCCAGCAGCCGCAGCGGGGGTCCCACCTACGAGCAGTACTTC.